This T cell receptor beta chain derives from a study of blood T cell repertoires in COVID-19. Study information: PBMCs, B-cell-depleted T cells, or T cells were the source of the cDNA or gDNA that made up the material.

Researchers sorted participants into cohorts using their self-reported clinical history. Recovery meant two consecutive negative NP/OP PCR tests, professional clearance, or resolved symptoms. Germline-derived CDR1 and CDR2 are SEHNR and FQNEAQ (reference sequence). This CDR3 has 16 residues. The trim removed 1 base at V and 6 bases at J, leaving 11 bases unmatched. Per the original methods: It was from reference gene primer amplification that nucleated cell counts were estimated. Method: immunoSEQ multiplex PCR; TCRdb's copy keeps in-frame clones and lacks some. V and J calls and clone size are copied from that table; D and trimming were computed from the DNA. In the table there are 200,000 to 250,000 clones, 82% of which are singletons. This clone was recorded only once.

The TCR originated in a woman aged 60-70 years who had recovered from COVID-19. V and J are TRBV7-9 and TRBJ1-2; TRBD1 matches at 7 bases. What was sequenced was PBMCs or T cells enriched from blood (not recorded which). This CDR3 is CASSLGVTGEVDGYTF. In DNA, the CDR3 is TGTGCCAGCAGCTTAGGGGTAACAGGGGAGGTTGATGGCTACACCTTC. The full variable domain, completed using reference TRBV7-9 and TRBJ1-2, is DTGVSQNPRHKITKRGQNVTFRCDPISEHNRLYWYRQTLGQGPEFLTYFQNEAQLEKSRLLSDRFSAERPKGSFSTLEIQRTEQGDSAMYLCASSLGVTGEVDGYTFGSGTRLTVV.